This T cell receptor beta chain emerged from a study of tumor-infiltrating lymphocytes in oesophageal squamous cell carcinoma. There are many counts of this clonotype. TCRdb fed the PCR reads into MiXCR, producing one record per CDR3 protein. The repertoire holds thousands of distinct CDR3 sequences, 13% to 15% seen once, with around a sixth in the top ten. This CDR3 contains 13 residues. Trimming removed 7 bases at V and 5 bases at J, with 15 bases between. CDR1 SGHDT and CDR2 YYEEEE come from the germline V gene. The J gene is TRBJ1-1, the V gene TRBV5-6; D not certain. The specimen was esophageal tumor tissue. The TCR originated in a male donor with esophageal squamous cell carcinoma. This chain's CDR3 is CASGGRGWTEAFF. The CDR3 DNA reads TGTGCCAGCGGCGGCCGGGGATGGACTGAAGCTTTCTTT.